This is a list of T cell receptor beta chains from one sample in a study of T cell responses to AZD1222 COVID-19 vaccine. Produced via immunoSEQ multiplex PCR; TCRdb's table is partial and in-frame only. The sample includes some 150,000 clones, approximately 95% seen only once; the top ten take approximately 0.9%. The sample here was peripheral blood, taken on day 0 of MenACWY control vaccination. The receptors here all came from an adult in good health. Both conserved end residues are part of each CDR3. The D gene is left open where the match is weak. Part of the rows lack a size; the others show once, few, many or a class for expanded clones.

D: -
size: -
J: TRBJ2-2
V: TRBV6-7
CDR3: CASSSYFGQGYTGELFF
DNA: TGTGCCAGCAGTTCTTACTTTGGGCAGGGTTACACCGGGGAGCTGTTTTTT

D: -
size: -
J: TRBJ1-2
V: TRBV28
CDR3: CASSFGAGGGSYGYTF
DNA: TGTGCCAGCAGTTTCGGTGCGGGAGGGGGATCCTATGGCTACACCTTC

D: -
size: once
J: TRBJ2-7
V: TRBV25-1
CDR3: CASNGKPLWCEQYF
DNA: TGTGCCAGCAACGGAAAACCCCTTTGGTGCGAGCAGTACTTC

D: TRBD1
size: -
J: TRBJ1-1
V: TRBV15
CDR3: CATSLWGQGALGKNTEAFF
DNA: TGTGCCACCAGCCTTTGGGGACAGGGGGCGCTTGGTAAGAACACTGAAGCTTTCTTT

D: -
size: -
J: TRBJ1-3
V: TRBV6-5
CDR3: CASSYSSGGSNTIYF
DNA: TGTGCCAGCAGTTACTCGAGCGGGGGCTCGAACACCATATATTTT

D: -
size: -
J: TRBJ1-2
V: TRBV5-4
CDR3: CASSLGQVEANYGYTF
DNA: TGTGCCAGCAGCTTGGGACAGGTTGAAGCTAACTATGGCTACACCTTC

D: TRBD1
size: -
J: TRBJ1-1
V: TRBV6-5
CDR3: CASSSGQFNTEAFF
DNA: TGTGCCAGCAGTTCGGGACAGTTTAACACTGAAGCTTTCTTT

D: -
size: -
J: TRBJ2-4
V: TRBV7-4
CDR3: CASSPDSNIQYF
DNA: TGTGCCAGCAGCCCCGATTCAAACATTCAGTACTTC

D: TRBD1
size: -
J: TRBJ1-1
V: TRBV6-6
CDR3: CASSSQPGQQNTEAFF
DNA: TGTGCCAGCAGTTCCCAGCCGGGACAGCAGAACACTGAAGCTTTCTTT

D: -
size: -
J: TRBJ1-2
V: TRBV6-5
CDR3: CASSYLGAGLKYGYTF
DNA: TGTGCCAGCAGTTACTTAGGTGCAGGGTTAAAATATGGCTACACCTTC

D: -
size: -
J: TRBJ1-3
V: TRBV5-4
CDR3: CASSPADTSGNTIYF
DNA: TGTGCCAGCAGCCCCGCCGACACCTCTGGAAACACCATATATTTT

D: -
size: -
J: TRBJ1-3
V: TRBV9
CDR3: CASSTGTAPGNTIYF
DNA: TGTGCCAGCAGCACGGGAACTGCCCCTGGAAACACCATATATTTT

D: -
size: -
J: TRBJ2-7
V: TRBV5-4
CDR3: CASTTGASYEQYF
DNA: TGTGCCAGCACTACAGGTGCTTCCTACGAGCAGTACTTC

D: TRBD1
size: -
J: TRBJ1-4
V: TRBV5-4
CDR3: CASSLGQGGNEKLFF
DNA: TGTGCCAGCAGCCTTGGACAGGGTGGGAATGAAAAACTGTTTTTT

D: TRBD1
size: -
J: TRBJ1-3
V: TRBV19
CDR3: CASSIVAAGGFGNTIYF
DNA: TGTGCCAGTAGTATAGTGGCCGCAGGGGGTTTCGGAAACACCATATATTTT

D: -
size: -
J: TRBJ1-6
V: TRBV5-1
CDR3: CASSLQEGNSPLHF
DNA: TGCGCCAGCAGCTTACAGGAAGGCAATTCACCCCTCCACTTT

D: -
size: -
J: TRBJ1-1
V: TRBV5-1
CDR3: CASSPGRQLGGTEAFF
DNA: TGCGCCAGCAGCCCCGGACGACAGCTAGGGGGGACTGAAGCTTTCTTT

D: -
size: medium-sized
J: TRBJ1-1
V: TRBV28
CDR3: CASSLTSTWARTEAFF
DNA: TGTGCCAGCAGTTTGACGTCCACATGGGCTAGGACTGAAGCTTTCTTT

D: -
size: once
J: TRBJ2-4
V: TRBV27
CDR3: CASRDSGAKNIQYF
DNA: TGTGCCAGCAGAGATAGCGGCGCCAAAAACATTCAGTACTTC

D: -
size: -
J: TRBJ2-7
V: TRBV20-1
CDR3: CSASPRALTYEQYF
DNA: TGCAGTGCTAGTCCCAGAGCCTTAACCTACGAGCAGTACTTC

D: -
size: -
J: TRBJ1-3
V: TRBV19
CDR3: CASRSTSGNTIYF
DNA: TGTGCCAGCCGTTCTACCTCTGGAAACACCATATATTTT

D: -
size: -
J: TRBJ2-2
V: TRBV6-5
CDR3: CASSYGDAYTGELFF
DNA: TGTGCCAGCAGTTACGGGGACGCATACACCGGGGAGCTGTTTTTT

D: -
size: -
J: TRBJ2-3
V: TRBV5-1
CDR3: CASSPPEGSGTDTQYF
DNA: TGCGCCAGCAGCCCACCGGAGGGGTCGGGCACAGATACGCAGTATTTT